This TCR beta chain was sequenced in a study of blood T cells in healthy people across ages. Points from the study as a whole: No conclusive comparison of naive versus antigen-experienced cells was possible with unsorted PBMCs.

Individuals who donated were healthy Caucasians from Russia aged roughly 6 to 90. The junction had 32 bases not matched to a gene; V was cut back by 5 bases and J by 11 bases. The CDR3 is 20 amino acids. It was with a sample-barcoded 5' primer and a J-beta primer mix that a second PCR of about 7 to 12 cycles was run. TCRdb re-analysed the 5' RACE reads in MiXCR, keeping a single row per CDR3 protein. Of roughly 720,000 distinct CDR3 sequences detected, about 55% appear once; the ten largest clones hold around 41%. This clonotype came up once. Its antigen is unknown. Sample: blood. This chain links TRBV12-3 or TRBV12-4 with TRBJ2-5; TRBD2 aligns across 7 bases. The TCR comes from an elderly man in good health. Written as DNA, the CDR3 is TGTGCCAGCAGTCCCCTAAGCCCGAGCGGGGACCAAGAAGGGCTGGATGAGCAGTACTTC. It yields the protein CASSPLSPSGDQEGLDEQYF.